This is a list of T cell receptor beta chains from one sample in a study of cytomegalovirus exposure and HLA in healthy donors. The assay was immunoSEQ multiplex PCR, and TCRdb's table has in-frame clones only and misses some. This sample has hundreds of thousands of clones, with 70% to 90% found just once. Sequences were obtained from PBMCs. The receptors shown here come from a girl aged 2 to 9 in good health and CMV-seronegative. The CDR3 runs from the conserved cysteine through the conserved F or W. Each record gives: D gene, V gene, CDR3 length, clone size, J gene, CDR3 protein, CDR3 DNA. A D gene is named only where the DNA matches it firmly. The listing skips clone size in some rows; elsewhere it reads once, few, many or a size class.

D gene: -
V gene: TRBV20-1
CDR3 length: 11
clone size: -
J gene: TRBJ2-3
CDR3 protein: CSAPVGDTQYF
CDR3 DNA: TGCAGTGCTCCTGTCGGAGATACGCAGTATTTT

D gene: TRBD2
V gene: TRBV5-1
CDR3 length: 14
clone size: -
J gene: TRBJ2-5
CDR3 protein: CASSLTSGQETQYF
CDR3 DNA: TGCGCCAGCAGCTTGACTAGCGGCCAAGAGACCCAGTACTTC

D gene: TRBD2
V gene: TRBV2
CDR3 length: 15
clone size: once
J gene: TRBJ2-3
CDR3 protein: CASSLAGLSTDTQYF
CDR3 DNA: TGTGCCAGCAGTCTAGCGGGCCTCAGCACAGATACGCAGTATTTT

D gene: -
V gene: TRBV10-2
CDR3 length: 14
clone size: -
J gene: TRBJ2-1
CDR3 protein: CASTESQPRDEQFF
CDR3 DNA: TGCGCCAGCACAGAGAGTCAGCCGAGGGATGAGCAGTTCTTC

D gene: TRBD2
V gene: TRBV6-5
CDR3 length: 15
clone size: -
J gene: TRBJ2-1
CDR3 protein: CASSYSGGGAFGQFF
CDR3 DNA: TGTGCCAGCAGTTACTCGGGCGGGGGGGCCTTCGGGCAGTTCTTC

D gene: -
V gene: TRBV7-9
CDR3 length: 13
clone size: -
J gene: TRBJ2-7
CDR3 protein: CASSLGRGYEQYF
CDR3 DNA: TGTGCCAGCAGCTTAGGAAGAGGCTACGAGCAGTACTTC

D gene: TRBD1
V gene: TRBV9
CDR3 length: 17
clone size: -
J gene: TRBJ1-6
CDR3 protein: CASSLGQGSSYNSPLHF
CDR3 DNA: TGTGCCAGCAGCCTAGGACAGGGGAGCTCCTATAATTCACCCCTCCACTTT

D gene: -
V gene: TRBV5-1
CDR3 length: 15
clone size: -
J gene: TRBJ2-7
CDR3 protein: CASSLVAGSTYEQYF
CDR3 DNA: TGCGCCAGCAGCTTGGTCGCGGGGTCAACCTACGAGCAGTACTTC

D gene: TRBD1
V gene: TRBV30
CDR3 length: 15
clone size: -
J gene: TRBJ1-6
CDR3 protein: CAWRPGTGLFSPLHF
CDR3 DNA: TGTGCCTGGAGGCCTGGGACAGGGTTGTTCTCACCCCTCCACTTT

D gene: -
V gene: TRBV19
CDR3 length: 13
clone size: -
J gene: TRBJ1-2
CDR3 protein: CASSLGSTYGYTF
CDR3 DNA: TGTGCCAGTAGTTTAGGAAGCACCTATGGCTACACCTTC

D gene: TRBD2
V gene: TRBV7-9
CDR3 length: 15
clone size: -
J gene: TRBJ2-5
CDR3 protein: CASSLSSGKGETQYF
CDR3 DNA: TGTGCCAGCAGCTTAAGTAGCGGGAAGGGTGAGACCCAGTACTTC

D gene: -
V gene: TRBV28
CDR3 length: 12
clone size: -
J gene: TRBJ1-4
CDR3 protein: CASSDRNEKLFF
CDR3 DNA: TGTGCCAGCTCTGACAGGAATGAAAAACTGTTTTTT

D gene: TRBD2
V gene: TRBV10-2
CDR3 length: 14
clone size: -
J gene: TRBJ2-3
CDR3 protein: CASSDRTSADTQYF
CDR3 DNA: TGCGCCAGCAGTGACAGGACTAGCGCAGATACGCAGTATTTT

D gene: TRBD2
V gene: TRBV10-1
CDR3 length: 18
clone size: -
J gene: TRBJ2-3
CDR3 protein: CASSESTRTSGSVDTQYF
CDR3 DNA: TGCGCCAGCAGTGAGTCAACCAGGACTAGCGGGAGTGTAGATACGCAGTATTTT

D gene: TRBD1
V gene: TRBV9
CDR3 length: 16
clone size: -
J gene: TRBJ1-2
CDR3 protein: CASSVGGGTGNYGYTF
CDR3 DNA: TGTGCCAGCAGCGTAGGAGGGGGGACAGGGAACTATGGCTACACCTTC

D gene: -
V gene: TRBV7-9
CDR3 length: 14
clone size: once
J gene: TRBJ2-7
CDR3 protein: CASSPPGQPYEQYF
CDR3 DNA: TGTGCCAGCAGCCCTCCGGGACAACCCTACGAGCAGTACTTC

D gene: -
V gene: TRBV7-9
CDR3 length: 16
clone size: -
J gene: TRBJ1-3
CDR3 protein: CASSLDLGGSGNTIYF
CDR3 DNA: TGTGCCAGCAGCCTGGACCTAGGGGGCTCTGGAAACACCATATATTTT

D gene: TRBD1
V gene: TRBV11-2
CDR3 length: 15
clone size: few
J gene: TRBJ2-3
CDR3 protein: CASSRDRGYTDTQYF
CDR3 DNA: TGTGCCAGCAGCCGGGACAGGGGGTACACAGATACGCAGTATTTT

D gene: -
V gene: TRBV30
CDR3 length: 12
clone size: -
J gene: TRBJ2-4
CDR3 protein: CAWGLTGNIQYF
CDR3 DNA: TGTGCCTGGGGACTTACAGGGAACATTCAGTACTTC

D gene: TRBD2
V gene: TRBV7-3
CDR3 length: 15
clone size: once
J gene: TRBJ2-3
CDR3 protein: CASSFSGGVTDTQYF
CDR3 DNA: TGTGCCAGCAGCTTTAGCGGGGGGGTCACAGATACGCAGTATTTT

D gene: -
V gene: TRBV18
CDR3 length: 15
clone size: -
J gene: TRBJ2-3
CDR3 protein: CASSPRTGRPDTQYF
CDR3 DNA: TGTGCCAGCTCACCAAGAACAGGGCGTCCAGATACGCAGTATTTT

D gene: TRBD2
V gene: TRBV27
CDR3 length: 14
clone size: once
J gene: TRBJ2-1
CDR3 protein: CASSLSSGFNEQFF
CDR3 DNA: TGTGCCAGCAGTTTATCTAGCGGGTTCAATGAGCAGTTCTTC

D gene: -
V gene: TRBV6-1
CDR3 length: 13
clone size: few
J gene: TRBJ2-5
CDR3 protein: CASTAAPQETQYF
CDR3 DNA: TGTGCCAGCACCGCGGCCCCTCAAGAGACCCAGTACTTC

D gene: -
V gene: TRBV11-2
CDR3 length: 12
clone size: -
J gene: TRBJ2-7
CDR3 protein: CASSQYRYEQYF
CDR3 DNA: TGTGCCAGCAGCCAGTACAGATACGAGCAGTACTTC

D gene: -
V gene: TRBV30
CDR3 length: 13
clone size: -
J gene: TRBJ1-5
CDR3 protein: CAWSYGSNQPQHF
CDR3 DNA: TGTGCCTGGAGTTACGGTAGCAATCAGCCCCAGCATTTT

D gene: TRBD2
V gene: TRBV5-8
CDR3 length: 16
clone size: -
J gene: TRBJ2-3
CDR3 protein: CASSLGTSGSTDTQYF
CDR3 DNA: TGTGCCAGCAGCTTGGGGACTAGCGGGAGCACAGATACGCAGTATTTT

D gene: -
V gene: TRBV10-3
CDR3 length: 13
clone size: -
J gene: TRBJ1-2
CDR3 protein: CAISLKQGYGYTF
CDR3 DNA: TGTGCCATCAGTTTAAAACAGGGCTATGGCTACACCTTC

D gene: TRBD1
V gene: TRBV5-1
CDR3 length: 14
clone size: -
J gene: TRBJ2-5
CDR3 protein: CASSWDRGSGTQYF
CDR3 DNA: TGCGCCAGCAGCTGGGACAGGGGGAGTGGGACCCAGTACTTC

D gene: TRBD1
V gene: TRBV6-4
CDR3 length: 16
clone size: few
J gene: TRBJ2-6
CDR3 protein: CASSDGQASGANVLTF
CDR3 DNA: TGTGCCAGCAGTGACGGACAGGCCTCTGGGGCCAACGTCCTGACTTTC

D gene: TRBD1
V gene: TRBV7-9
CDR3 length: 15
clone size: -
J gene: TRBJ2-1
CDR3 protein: CASSSRGQEYNEQFF
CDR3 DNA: TGTGCCAGCAGCTCGAGGGGACAGGAGTACAATGAGCAGTTCTTC

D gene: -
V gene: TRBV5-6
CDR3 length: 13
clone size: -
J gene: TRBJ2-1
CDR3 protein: CASSFARPDEQFF
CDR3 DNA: TGTGCCAGCAGCTTTGCGAGGCCTGATGAGCAGTTCTTC

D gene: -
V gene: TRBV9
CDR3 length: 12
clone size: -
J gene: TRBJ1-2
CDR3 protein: CASSVRVGGYTF
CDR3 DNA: TGTGCCAGCAGCGTCAGGGTTGGTGGCTACACCTTC

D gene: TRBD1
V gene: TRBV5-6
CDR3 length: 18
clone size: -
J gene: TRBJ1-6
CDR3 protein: CASSLVKGQGGSVSPLHF
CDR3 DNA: TGTGCCAGCAGCTTGGTAAAGGGTCAGGGGGGAAGTGTTTCACCCCTCCACTTT

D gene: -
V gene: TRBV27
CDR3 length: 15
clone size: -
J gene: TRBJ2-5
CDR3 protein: CASSFNGGGYMAQYF
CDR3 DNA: TGTGCCAGCAGTTTCAATGGTGGAGGGTATATGGCCCAGTACTTC

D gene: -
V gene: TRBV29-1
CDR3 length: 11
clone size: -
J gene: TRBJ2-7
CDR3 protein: CSAQSSYEQYF
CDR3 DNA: TGCAGCGCACAAAGCTCCTACGAGCAGTACTTC

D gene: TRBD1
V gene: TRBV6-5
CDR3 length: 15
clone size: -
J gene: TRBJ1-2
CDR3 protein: CASSSPETGNYGYTF
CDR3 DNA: TGTGCCAGCAGTTCCCCGGAGACAGGGAACTATGGCTACACCTTC